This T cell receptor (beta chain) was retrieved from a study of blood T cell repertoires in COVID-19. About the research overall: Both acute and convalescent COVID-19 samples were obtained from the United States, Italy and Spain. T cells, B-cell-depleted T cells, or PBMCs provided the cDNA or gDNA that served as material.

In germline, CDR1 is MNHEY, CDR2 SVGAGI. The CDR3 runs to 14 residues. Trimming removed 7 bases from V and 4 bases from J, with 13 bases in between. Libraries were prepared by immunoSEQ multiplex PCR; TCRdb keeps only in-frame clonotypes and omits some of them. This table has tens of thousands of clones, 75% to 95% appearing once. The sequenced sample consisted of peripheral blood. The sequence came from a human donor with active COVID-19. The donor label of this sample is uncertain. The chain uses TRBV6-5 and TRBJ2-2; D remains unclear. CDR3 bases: TGTGCCAGCAATCCCTCGCGGCGCACCGGGGAGCTGTTTTTT. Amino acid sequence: CASNPSRRTGELFF.